The 30 T cell receptor beta chains below all came from one sample that was sequenced in a study of shared clonotypes between healthy human individuals. Using immunoSEQ multiplex PCR, the repertoire was profiled, and TCRdb retains in-frame clones only, with some absent. This sample has more than 1 million clones, with about 84% found just once. The material sequenced was memory CD4+ T cells from PBMCs. Subset in this sample: CD45RA-negative fraction. The receptors shown here come from a young man in good health. Some clones in this sample may be carry-over from other donors' samples.

The V call is TRBV7-2, the J call TRBJ2-7; 11 nucleotides match TRBD2. This CDR3 is built from 14 residues. V dropped 2 bases and J dropped 7; count of bases not matched to a gene: 4. Germline CDR1 is SGHTA and CDR2 is FQGNSA. The CDR3 is CASSLKLAGVEQYF. The DNA for the CDR3 is TGTGCCAGCAGCTTAAAACTAGCGGGAGTTGAGCAGTACTTC. Filled out from reference TRBV7-2 and TRBJ2-7, the complete variable domain reads GAGVSQSPSNKVTEKGKDVELRCDPISGHTALYWYRQSLGQGLEFLIYFQGNSAPDKSGLPSDRFSAERTGGSVSTLTIQRTQQEDSAVYLCASSLKLAGVEQYFGPGTRLTVT.

V is TRBV7-3 and J is TRBJ2-2, with a possible D match to TRBD2 (6 bases). The CDR3 consists of 14 residues. Deletions cut 5 bases from V and 6 bases from J, with 13 bases between. CDR1 is SGHTA, CDR2 FQGTGA, per germline. The DNA for the CDR3 is TGTGCCAGCAGCGAACTAGCTATCCCCGGGGAGCTGTTTTTT. It is translated as CASSELAIPGELFF.

This CDR3 reads CASRTGLAGPDTQYF. CDR3 sequence (DNA): TGCGCCAGCAGAACCGGACTAGCGGGACCAGATACGCAGTATTTT. The chain couples TRBV5-1 to TRBJ2-3, with 12 bases identical to TRBD2. The CDR3 has 15 amino acids. Germline lookup yields CDR1 SGHRS and CDR2 YFSETQ. V shed 5 bases and J 4 bases; nucleotides not matched to a gene: 5.

This clone has a count of ten or more. The chain couples TRBV30 to TRBJ1-1; TRBD1 matches at 7 bases. The germline V gene encodes CDR1 GTSNPN and CDR2 SVGIG (reference sequence). V was clipped by 1 base and J by 4 bases; unmatched bases: 3. The CDR3 covers 13 residues. CDR3 nucleotides: TGTGCCTGGAGTGGGGACAGCTCCACTGAAGCTTTCTTT. Translating gives CAWSGDSSTEAFF.

This chain uses TRBV5-4 with TRBJ1-2; D perhaps matches TRBD1 (5 bases). V lost 4 bases and J 0 bases, leaving 13 bases between the germline ends. This CDR3 contains 15 residues. Looked up from germline, CDR1 is SGHNT and CDR2 is YYREEE (reference sequence). CDR3 DNA sequence: TGTGCCAGCAGCATTCAGGGCGCAGCTAACTATGGCTACACCTTC. Protein: CASSIQGAANYGYTF.

This clone was observed a single time. The CDR3, as DNA: TGCGCCAGCAGCCCCACCTCCTCGGGACTAGGAGAGACCCAGTACTTC. This gives the protein CASSPTSSGLGETQYF. The chain joins TRBV5-1 to TRBJ2-5; 8 bases fit TRBD2. V lost 4 bases and J lost 4; bases outside the gene matches: 12. Germline CDR1 reads SGHRS; CDR2 reads YFSETQ. The CDR3 is 16 amino acids.

The chain couples TRBV4-1 to TRBJ1-4; D might be TRBD1 (6 bases). Germline loops: CDR1 MGHRA, CDR2 YSYEKL. The CDR3 is made up of 16 amino acids. Trimming shortened V by 5 bases and J by 0 bases, and 13 bases separated the two germline ends. The CDR3 is CASSAQGSATNEKLFF. The CDR3 DNA reads as TGCGCCAGCAGCGCACAGGGATCTGCAACTAATGAAAAACTGTTTTTT.

The chain joins TRBV7-9 to TRBJ2-4; D is unresolved. V lost 1 base and J 11 bases, leaving 12 bases between the germline ends. The CDR3 is made up of 13 amino acids. Germline CDR1 SEHNR, CDR2 FQNEAQ (reference sequence). CDR3 sequence: CASSLGIGQVQYF. CDR3 in DNA: TGTGCCAGCAGCTTAGGTATCGGCCAGGTTCAGTACTTC.

This clone showed up just a few times. V is TRBV5-1 and J is TRBJ2-7; 10 nucleotides align to TRBD2. Trimming cost V 0 bases and J 7 bases; bases outside gene matches: 4. The CDR3 sequence is 14 residues long. Germline CDR1 is SGHRS and CDR2 is YFSETQ. The CDR3 loop reads CASSLGLAGEEQYF. CDR3 sequence (DNA): TGCGCCAGCAGCTTGGGGCTAGCGGGAGAAGAGCAGTACTTC.

The chain joins TRBV7-2 to TRBJ2-2; 7 nucleotides agree with TRBD2. V lost 5 bases to trimming and J lost 3 bases; unmatched junction nucleotides: 6. Germline assignment: CDR1 SGHTA and CDR2 FQGNSA. CDR3 length: 15 residues. CDR3 in DNA: TGTGCCAGCAGCGCATTTGCGGGGGACACCGGGGAGCTGTTTTTT. Its translation is CASSAFAGDTGELFF.

The chain couples TRBV28 to TRBJ1-2; TRBD1 agrees at 10 bases. The V gene's germline CDR1 is MDHEN and CDR2 SYDVKM. V trimming: 4 bases; J trimming: 4 bases; junction bases outside the gene matches: 3. The CDR3 sequence is 14 residues long. In DNA, the CDR3 is TGTGCCAGCAGTTACGGGACAGGGGTCTATGGCTACACCTTC. This encodes CASSYGTGVYGYTF.

Comment on this clone: This likely came from a read error, as a far larger clone is one base away. V usage is TRBV28 and J usage is TRBJ1-3, with TRBD1 as a possible D gene (5 bases). Trimming removed 5 bases at V and 0 bases at J, with 23 bases between. The CDR3 runs 19 residues. Germline CDR1 is MDHEN and CDR2 is SYDVKM. The CDR3 DNA reads TGTGCCAGCAGTATGACCCACATACGACAGTCTTTCTCTGGAAACACCATATATTTT. Its translation: CASSMTHIRQSFSGNTIYF.

This clone appeared a few times. This CDR3 is also generated by other DNA sequences in the sample. This chain links TRBV28 with TRBJ2-3; TRBD1 matches at 7 bases. The germline gives CDR1 MDHEN, CDR2 SYDVKM. V was pared by 4 bases and J by 2 bases, with 6 bases of the junction left unmatched. The CDR3 is 15 residues long. The CDR3 protein is CASSSRQGDTDTQYF. CDR3 coding DNA: TGTGCCAGCAGTTCAAGACAGGGTGACACAGATACGCAGTATTTT.

V gene TRBV5-1 combines with J gene TRBJ2-7; TRBD2 agrees at 8 bases. The trim removed 0 bases at V and 6 bases at J, leaving 11 bases unmatched. The CDR3 has 16 amino acids. From germline, CDR1 is SGHRS and CDR2 YFSETQ. The CDR3 DNA reads as TGCGCCAGCAGCTTGGACCCCGGGACTAGGGGGTCCGAGCAGTACTTC. Amino acids: CASSLDPGTRGSEQYF.

A note on this clone: Different DNA sequences within this sample yield the same CDR3. The J gene is TRBJ2-1, the V gene TRBV6-5; D gene ambiguous. Germline assignment: CDR1 MNHEY and CDR2 SVGAGI. The CDR3 totals 14 residues. V dropped 0 bases and J dropped 7 bases, with 10 bases sitting between them. The CDR3 here is CASSYSSLDNEQFF. In DNA, the CDR3 is TGTGCCAGCAGTTACTCGAGTCTAGATAATGAGCAGTTCTTC.

The V call is TRBV4-1, the J call TRBJ2-5; D is perhaps TRBD1 (7 bases). Germline V gives CDR1 MGHRA, CDR2 YSYEKL. V was shortened by 1 base and J by 5 bases, with 14 bases between the two germline ends. The CDR3 sequence is 15 residues long. This CDR3 reads CASSQGQGGGETQYF. The CDR3 bases are TGCGCCAGCAGCCAAGGACAGGGTGGAGGGGAGACCCAGTACTTC.

This rearrangement joins TRBV9 to TRBJ2-1; 13 positions match TRBD2. The CDR3 extends over 16 amino acids. The V gene end was trimmed by 4 bases and the J gene end by 8 bases; junction bases not matched to a gene: 9. CDR1 is SGDLS and CDR2 is YYNGEE in the germline V gene. This CDR3 reads CASSLGTSGMSDEQFF. CDR3 in DNA: TGTGCCAGCAGCCTCGGGACTAGCGGGATGTCGGATGAGCAGTTCTTC. The full variable domain, with the rest looked up from reference TRBV9 and TRBJ2-1, is DSGVTQTPKHLITATGQRVTLRCSPRSGDLSVYWYQQSLDQGLQFLIQYYNGEERAKGNILERFSAQQFPDLHSELNLSSLELGDSALYFCASSLGTSGMSDEQFFGPGTRLTVL.

The V gene is TRBV28, the J gene TRBJ1-4; 7 positions agree with TRBD1. Unmatched junction bases numbered 7, after V lost 5 bases and J lost 4 bases. CDR1 is MDHEN and CDR2 is SYDVKM in the germline V gene. The CDR3 has 15 amino acids. The CDR3 sequence is CASSQRQGDNEKLFF. The CDR3 nucleotides are TGTGCCAGCAGTCAGCGACAGGGAGATAATGAAAAACTGTTTTTT. The variable domain in full, completed from reference TRBV28 and TRBJ1-4, reads DVKVTQSSRYLVKRTGEKVFLECVQDMDHENMFWYRQDPGLGLRLIYFSYDVKMKEKGDIPEGYSVSREKKERFSLILESASTNQTSMYLCASSQRQGDNEKLFFGSGTQLSVL.

In its sample, this clone was seen a few times. The chain recombines TRBV28 with TRBJ1-5; D not certain. V lost 6 bases and J lost 11, with 20 bases in between. Germline V gene sequence: CDR1 MDHEN, CDR2 SYDVKM. The CDR3 is 14 residues long. CDR3 amino acids: CASRLGVDGTTQHF. CDR3 DNA sequence: TGTGCCAGCAGGCTCGGGGTGGACGGCACTACCCAGCATTTT.

In its sample, this clone was seen a few times. This chain uses TRBV28 with TRBJ1-1, with a weak D call TRBD1 (5 bases). The CDR3 sequence is 17 residues long. Between the trimmed V and J ends, which lost 5 bases and 11 bases, there was a span of 30 bases. Germline values: CDR1 MDHEN, CDR2 SYDVKM. The chain's CDR3 is CASSRRSSGTGNPPAFF. CDR3 nucleotide sequence: TGTGCCAGCAGTCGCCGATCATCCGGGACGGGTAACCCGCCGGCTTTCTTT.

The chain links TRBV4-1 to TRBJ2-1; TRBD2 aligns across 9 bases. The CDR3 totals 13 residues. J was trimmed by 10 bases and V by 4 bases; bases with no gene match: 5. Germline V gene lookup returns CDR1 MGHRA and CDR2 YSYEKL. The DNA of the CDR3 is TGCGCCAGCAGCCGGAGACTAGCGGCGGAGCAGTTCTTC. As protein: CASSRRLAAEQFF.

The chain recombines TRBV4-1 with TRBJ1-4; a weak D match, TRBD1 (5 bases). The germline V and J ends were trimmed by 0 bases and 3 bases, with 14 bases remaining between them. Germline values: CDR1 MGHRA, CDR2 YSYEKL. The CDR3 spans 17 residues. The chain's CDR3 is CASSQDRERQSNEKLFF. The CDR3 nucleotides read TGCGCCAGCAGCCAAGATAGAGAAAGACAGTCTAATGAAAAACTGTTTTTT.

There are a few counts of this clone. This sample also contains other DNA sequences that code for the same CDR3. This rearrangement joins TRBV2 to TRBJ1-1, with D hard to call. V was cut by 6 bases and J by 2 bases, with 10 bases left in between. This CDR3 is built from 13 residues. Germline CDR1 reads SNHLY; CDR2 reads FYNNEI. The CDR3 nucleotides are TGTGCCAGCAGGGCGGACGTTAACACTGAAGCTTTCTTT. Residues: CASRADVNTEAFF.

This rearrangement joins TRBV30 to TRBJ1-1, with D hard to call. In germline, CDR1 is GTSNPN, CDR2 SVGIG (reference sequence). V was trimmed by 5 bases and J by 1 base, leaving 17 bases between them. This CDR3 has 15 residues. CDR3: CAWLPTGRKNTEAFF. For the CDR3, the DNA is TGTGCCTGGCTACCTACCGGCAGGAAGAACACTGAAGCTTTCTTT. Looking up the rest from reference TRBV30 and TRBJ1-1 gives the full variable domain: SQTIHQWPATLVQPVGSPLSLECTVEGTSNPNLYWYRQAAGRGLQLLFYSVGIGQISSEVPQNLSASRPQDRQFILSSKKLLLSDSGFYLCAWLPTGRKNTEAFFGQGTRLTVV.

The chain employs TRBV15 and TRBJ2-1, with TRBD1 matching over 9 bases. The V gene end was trimmed by 1 base and the J gene end by 9 bases; junction bases not matched to a gene: 10. This CDR3 has 16 amino acids. CDR1 and CDR2 (germline): LNHNV, YYDKDF (reference sequence). The CDR3: CATSRGQDRGRGEQFF. The CDR3 nucleotides are TGTGCCACCAGCAGAGGACAGGACAGGGGTCGTGGTGAGCAGTTCTTC.

This chain links TRBV2 with TRBJ2-5; D may match TRBD1 or TRBD2 (5 bases each). The CDR3 is made up of 13 amino acids. Germline CDR1 reads SNHLY; CDR2 reads FYNNEI. The V end lost 1 base, the J end lost 9 bases, and 12 bases lay between the germline ends. CDR3: CASSEGGGGAQYF. CDR3 nucleotide sequence: TGTGCCAGCAGTGAAGGGGGTGGGGGTGCCCAGTACTTC.

J is TRBJ2-1 and V is TRBV9, with D possibly matching TRBD2 (5 bases). The germline V and J ends were trimmed by 3 bases and 3 bases, with 7 bases remaining between them. The CDR3 consists of 13 residues. The germline V gene encodes CDR1 SGDLS and CDR2 YYNGEE. The CDR3 sequence: CASSARDYNEQFF. CDR3 nucleotide sequence: TGTGCCAGCAGCGCGAGGGACTACAATGAGCAGTTCTTC.

The V and J genes are TRBV7-9 and TRBJ2-7; 7 bases agree with TRBD2. Germline lookup yields CDR1 SEHNR and CDR2 FQNEAQ (reference sequence). The CDR3 spans 15 residues. The junction had 11 bases not matched to a gene; V was cut back by 5 bases and J by 4 bases. The CDR3 region is CASSEWSSGDYEQYF. The CDR3 DNA reads TGTGCCAGCAGCGAGTGGTCTAGCGGAGATTACGAGCAGTACTTC.

The rearrangement uses TRBV21-1 and TRBJ2-7; the table's D call, TRBD2, has no DNA check behind it. TRBV21-1 is a recognized pseudogene. The CDR3 has 13 residues. CDR3: CARAGHREYEQYF. CDR3 coding DNA: TGTGCCAGGGCCGGACATCGGGAGTACGAGCAGTACTTC.

The chain couples TRBV11-2 to TRBJ2-5, with D possibly TRBD1 on 7 matching bases. The closer fit of TRBJ2-7 to the DNA end suggests the J call may be wrong. This CDR3 has 14 residues. Germline CDR1 and CDR2: SGHAT and FQNNGV. CDR3 residues: CASSLIGGGDEQYF. In DNA form, the CDR3 reads TGTGCCAGCAGCTTAATAGGGGGCGGGGACGAGCAGTACTTC.